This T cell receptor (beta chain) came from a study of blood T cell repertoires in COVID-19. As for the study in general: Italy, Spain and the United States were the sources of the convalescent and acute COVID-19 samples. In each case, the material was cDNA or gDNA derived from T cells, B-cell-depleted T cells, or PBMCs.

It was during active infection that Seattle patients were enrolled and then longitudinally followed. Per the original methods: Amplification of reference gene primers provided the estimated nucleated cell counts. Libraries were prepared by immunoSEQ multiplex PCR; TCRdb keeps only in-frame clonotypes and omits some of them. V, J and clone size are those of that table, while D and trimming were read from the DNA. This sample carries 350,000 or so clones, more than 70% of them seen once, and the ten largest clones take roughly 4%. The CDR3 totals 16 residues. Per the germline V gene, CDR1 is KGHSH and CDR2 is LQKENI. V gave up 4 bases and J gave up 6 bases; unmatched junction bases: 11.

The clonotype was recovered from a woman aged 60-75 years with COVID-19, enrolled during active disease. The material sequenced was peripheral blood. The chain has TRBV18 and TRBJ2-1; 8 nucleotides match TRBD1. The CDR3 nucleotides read TGTGCCAGCTCACGGACCGGGACAGGAACCTCCAATGAGCAGTTCTTC. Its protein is CASSRTGTGTSNEQFF.